This T cell receptor (beta chain) was retrieved from a study of shared clonotypes between healthy human individuals. Looking at the study overall: Researchers assigned three CD4 naive, three CD4 memory, two CD8 naive and one CD8 memory plate to each donor.

In regard to this clone: The antigen remains undetermined. This CDR3 is also generated by other DNA sequences in the sample.

General study points: Clonotype sharing among donors was thought likely to change with sequencing depth. Genetic and exposure-history diversity was limited by the few donors.

Between the trimmed V and J ends, which lost 1 base and 4 bases, there was a span of 10 bases. This CDR3 spans 14 amino acids. Per germline, CDR1 KGHSH and CDR2 LQKENI. Method: immunoSEQ multiplex PCR; TCRdb's copy keeps in-frame clones and lacks some. In the table there are roughly 1,100,000 clones, about 75% of which are singletons. Both subsets, CD45RA+ naive and CD45RA-negative memory, were split from the CD4+ cells. This sequence was found in a man aged 18 to 30 in good health. Sequenced: memory CD4+ T cells sorted from blood. Noted subset: CD45RA-negative fraction. The genes are TRBV18 and TRBJ1-2, with D uncertain. The CDR3 bases are TGTGCCAGCTCACCACAAGGACCCTCCTATGGCTACACCTTC. This translates into CASSPQGPSYGYTF. The full variable domain, with the rest looked up from reference TRBV18 and TRBJ1-2, is NAGVMQNPRHLVRRRGQEARLRCSPMKGHSHVYWYRQLPEEGLKFMVYLQKENIIDESGMPKERFSAEFPKEGPSILRIQQVVRGDSAAYFCASSPQGPSYGYTFGSGTRLTVV.